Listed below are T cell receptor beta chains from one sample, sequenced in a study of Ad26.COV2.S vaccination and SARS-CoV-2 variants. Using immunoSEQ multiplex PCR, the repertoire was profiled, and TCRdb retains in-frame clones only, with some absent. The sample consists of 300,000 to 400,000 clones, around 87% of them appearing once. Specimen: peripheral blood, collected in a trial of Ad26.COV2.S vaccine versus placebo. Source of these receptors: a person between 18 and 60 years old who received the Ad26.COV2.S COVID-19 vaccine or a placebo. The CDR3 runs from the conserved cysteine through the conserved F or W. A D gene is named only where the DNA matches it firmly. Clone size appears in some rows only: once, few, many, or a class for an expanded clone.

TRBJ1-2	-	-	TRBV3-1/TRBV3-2	CASSQDYQGSFYGYTF	TGTGCCAGCAGCCAAGATTACCAGGGGAGTTTCTATGGCTACACCTTC
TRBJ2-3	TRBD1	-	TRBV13	CASSPGQGARTDTQYF	TGTGCCAGCAGCCCCGGACAGGGGGCTCGCACAGATACGCAGTATTTT
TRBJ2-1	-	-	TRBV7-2	CASLPGGLSSYNEQFF	TGTGCCAGCCTCCCGGGGGGCTTGAGCTCCTACAATGAGCAGTTCTTC
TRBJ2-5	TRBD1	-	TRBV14	CASSPPTGEKTQYF	TGTGCCAGCAGCCCACCGACAGGGGAAAAGACCCAGTACTTC
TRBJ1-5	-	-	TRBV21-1	CASSKVGDSAISNQPQHF	TGTGCCAGCAGCAAAGTAGGGGACAGCGCCATTAGCAATCAGCCCCAGCATTTT
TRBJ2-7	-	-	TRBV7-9	CASTSRAYEQYF	TGTGCCAGCACCTCTCGGGCCTACGAGCAGTACTTC
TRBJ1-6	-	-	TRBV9	CASSVRTDNSPLHF	TGTGCCAGCAGCGTCCGGACAGATAATTCACCCCTCCACTTT
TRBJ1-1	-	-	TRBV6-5	CASSSGGEAFF	TGTGCCAGCAGTTCGGGGGGTGAAGCTTTCTTT
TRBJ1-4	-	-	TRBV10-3	CATTDSLNEKLFF	TGTGCCACCACCGACAGTCTTAATGAAAAACTGTTTTTT
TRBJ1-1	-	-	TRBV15	CATSRAGQTINTEAFF	TGTGCCACCAGCAGAGCCGGACAGACGATTAACACTGAAGCTTTCTTT
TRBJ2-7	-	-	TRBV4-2	CASCCQGAYEQYF	TGTGCCAGCTGTTGTCAAGGCGCCTACGAGCAGTACTTC
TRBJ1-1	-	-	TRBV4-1	CASSQTTLMNTEAFF	TGCGCCAGCAGCCAAACCACACTCATGAACACTGAAGCTTTCTTT
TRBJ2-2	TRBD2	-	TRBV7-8	CASSLRAGYTGELFF	TGTGCCAGCAGCTTAAGAGCGGGATACACCGGGGAGCTGTTTTTT
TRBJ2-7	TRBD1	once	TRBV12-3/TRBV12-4	CASGTVNYEQYF	TGTGCCAGCGGGACAGTTAACTACGAGCAGTACTTC
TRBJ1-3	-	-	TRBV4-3	CASSYAMLGAAGNTIYF	TGCGCCAGCAGCTACGCCATGCTGGGGGCGGCTGGAAACACCATATATTTT
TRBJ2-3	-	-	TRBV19	CASTPTPEVDTQYF	TGTGCCAGTACCCCGACTCCCGAGGTAGATACGCAGTATTTT